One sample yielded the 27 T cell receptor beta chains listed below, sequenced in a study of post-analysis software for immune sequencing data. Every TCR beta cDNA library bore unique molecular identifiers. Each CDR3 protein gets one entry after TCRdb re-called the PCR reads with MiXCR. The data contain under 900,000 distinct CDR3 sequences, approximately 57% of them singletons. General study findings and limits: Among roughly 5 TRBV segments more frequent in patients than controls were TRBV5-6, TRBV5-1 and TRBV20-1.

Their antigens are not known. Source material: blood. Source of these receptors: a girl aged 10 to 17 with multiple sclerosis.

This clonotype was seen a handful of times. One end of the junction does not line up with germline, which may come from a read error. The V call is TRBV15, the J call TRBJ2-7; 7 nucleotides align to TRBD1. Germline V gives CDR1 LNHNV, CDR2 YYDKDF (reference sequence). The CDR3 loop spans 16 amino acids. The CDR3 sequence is CTTSREGTAYSYEQYF. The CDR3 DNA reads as TGTACCACCAGCAGAGAAGGGACAGCCTATTCCTACGAGCAGTACTTC.

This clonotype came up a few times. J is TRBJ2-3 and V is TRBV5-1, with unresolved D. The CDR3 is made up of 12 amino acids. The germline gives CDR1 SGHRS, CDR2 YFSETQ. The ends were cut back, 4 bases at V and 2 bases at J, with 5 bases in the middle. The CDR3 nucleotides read TGCGCCAGCAGCCAAACCACAGATACGCAGTATTTT. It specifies CASSQTTDTQYF.

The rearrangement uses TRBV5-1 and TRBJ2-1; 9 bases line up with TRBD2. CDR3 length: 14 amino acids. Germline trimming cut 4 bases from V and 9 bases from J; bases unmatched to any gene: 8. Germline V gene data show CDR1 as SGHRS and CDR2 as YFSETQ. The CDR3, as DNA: TGCGCCAGCAGCCCCGCGACTAGCGGTAGTGAGCAGTTCTTC. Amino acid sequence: CASSPATSGSEQFF.

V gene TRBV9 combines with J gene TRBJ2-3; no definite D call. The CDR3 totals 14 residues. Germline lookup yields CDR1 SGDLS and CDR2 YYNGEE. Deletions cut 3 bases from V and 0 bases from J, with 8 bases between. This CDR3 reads CASSAPGSTDTQYF. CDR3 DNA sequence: TGTGCCAGCAGCGCGCCCGGGAGCACAGATACGCAGTATTTT.

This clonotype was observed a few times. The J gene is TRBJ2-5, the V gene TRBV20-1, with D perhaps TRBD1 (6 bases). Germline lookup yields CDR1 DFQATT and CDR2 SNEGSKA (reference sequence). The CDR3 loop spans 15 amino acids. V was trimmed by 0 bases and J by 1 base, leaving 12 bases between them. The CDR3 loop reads CSARDAGTLQETQYF. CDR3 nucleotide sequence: TGCAGTGCTAGAGACGCAGGGACACTCCAAGAGACCCAGTACTTC.

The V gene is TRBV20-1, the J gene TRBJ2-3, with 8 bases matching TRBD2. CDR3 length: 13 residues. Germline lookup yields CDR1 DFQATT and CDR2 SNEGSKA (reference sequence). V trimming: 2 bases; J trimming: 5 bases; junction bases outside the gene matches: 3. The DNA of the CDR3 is TGCAGTGCTAGACGGCTAGCGGGAGATACGCAGTATTTT. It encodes CSARRLAGDTQYF.

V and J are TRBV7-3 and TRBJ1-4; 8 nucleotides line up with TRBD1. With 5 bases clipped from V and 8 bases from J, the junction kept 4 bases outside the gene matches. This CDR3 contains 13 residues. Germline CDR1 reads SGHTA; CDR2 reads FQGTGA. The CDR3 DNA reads TGTGCCAGCAGCCGGAGACAGGGGGAAAAACTGTTTTTT. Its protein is CASSRRQGEKLFF. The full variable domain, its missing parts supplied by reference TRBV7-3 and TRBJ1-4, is GAGVSQTPSNKVTEKGKYVELRCDPISGHTALYWYRQSLGQGPEFLIYFQGTGAADDSGLPNDRFFAVRPEGSVSTLKIQRTERGDSAVYLCASSRRQGEKLFFGSGTQLSVL.

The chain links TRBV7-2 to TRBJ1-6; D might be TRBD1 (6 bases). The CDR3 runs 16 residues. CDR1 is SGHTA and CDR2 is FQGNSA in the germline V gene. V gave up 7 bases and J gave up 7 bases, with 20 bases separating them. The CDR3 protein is CASTSKGTGRNSPLHF. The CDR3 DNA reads TGTGCCAGCACCTCGAAGGGCACAGGGAGGAATTCACCCCTCCACTTT.

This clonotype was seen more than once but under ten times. In DNA form, the CDR3 reads TGTGCCAGCAGCGTAGCGAACTTGAACACTGAAGCTTTCTTT. It translates to CASSVANLNTEAFF. J is TRBJ1-1 and V is TRBV9, with unresolved D. The germline gives CDR1 SGDLS, CDR2 YYNGEE. The germline V and J ends were trimmed by 0 bases and 0 bases, with 6 bases remaining between them. This CDR3 comprises 14 residues. Looking up the rest from reference TRBV9 and TRBJ1-1 gives the full variable domain: DSGVTQTPKHLITATGQRVTLRCSPRSGDLSVYWYQQSLDQGLQFLIQYYNGEERAKGNILERFSAQQFPDLHSELNLSSLELGDSALYFCASSVANLNTEAFFGQGTRLTVV.

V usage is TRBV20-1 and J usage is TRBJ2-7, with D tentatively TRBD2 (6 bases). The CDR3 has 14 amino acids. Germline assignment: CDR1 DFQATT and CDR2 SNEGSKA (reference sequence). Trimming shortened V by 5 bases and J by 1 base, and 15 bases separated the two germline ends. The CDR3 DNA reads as TGCAGTGCTTCATTAGCGGTCACATCCTACGAGCAGTACTTC. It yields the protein CSASLAVTSYEQYF.

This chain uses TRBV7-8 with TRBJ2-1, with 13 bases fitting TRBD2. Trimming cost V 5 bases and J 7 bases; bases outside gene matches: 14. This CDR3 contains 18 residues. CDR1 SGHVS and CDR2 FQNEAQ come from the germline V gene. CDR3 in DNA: TGTGCCAGCAGCCCCGGACTAGCGGGAGAAATAGTGGGTAATGAGCAGTTCTTC. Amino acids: CASSPGLAGEIVGNEQFF.

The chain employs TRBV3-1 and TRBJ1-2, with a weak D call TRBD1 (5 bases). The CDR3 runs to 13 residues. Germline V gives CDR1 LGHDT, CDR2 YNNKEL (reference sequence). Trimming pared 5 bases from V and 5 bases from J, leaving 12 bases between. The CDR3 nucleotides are TGTGCCAGCAGCAGAGAAAAGGGGTATGGCTACACCTTC. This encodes CASSREKGYGYTF.

CDR3 nucleotide sequence: TGCAGTGCTCCGAAAGCGGGAGGGCCAAATGAGCAGTTCTTC. This codes for CSAPKAGGPNEQFF. V usage is TRBV20-1 and J usage is TRBJ2-1, with TRBD2 matching over 10 bases. The germline CDR1 and CDR2 sequences are DFQATT and SNEGSKA (reference sequence). This CDR3 spans 14 amino acids. Trimming cost V 5 bases and J 7 bases; bases outside gene matches: 8.

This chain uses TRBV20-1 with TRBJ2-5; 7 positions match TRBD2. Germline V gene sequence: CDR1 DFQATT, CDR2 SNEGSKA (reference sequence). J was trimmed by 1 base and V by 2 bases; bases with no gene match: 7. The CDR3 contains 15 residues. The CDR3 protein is CSARIPGTIQETQYF. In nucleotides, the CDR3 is TGCAGTGCTAGAATCCCCGGGACTATCCAAGAGACCCAGTACTTC.

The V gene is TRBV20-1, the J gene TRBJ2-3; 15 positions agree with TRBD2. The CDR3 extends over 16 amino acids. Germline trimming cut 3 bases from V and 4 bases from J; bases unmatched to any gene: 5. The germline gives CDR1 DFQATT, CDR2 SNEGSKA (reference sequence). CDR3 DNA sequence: TGCAGTGCTAGGGGGACTAGCGGGAGGCGGGCAGATACGCAGTATTTT. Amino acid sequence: CSARGTSGRRADTQYF.

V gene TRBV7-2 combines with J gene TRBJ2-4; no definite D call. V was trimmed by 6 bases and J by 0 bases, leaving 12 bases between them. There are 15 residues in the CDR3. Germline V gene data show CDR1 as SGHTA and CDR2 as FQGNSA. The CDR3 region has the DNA TGTGCCAGCAGTCCAGTTAGTGAAGCCAAAAACATTCAGTACTTC. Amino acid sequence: CASSPVSEAKNIQYF.

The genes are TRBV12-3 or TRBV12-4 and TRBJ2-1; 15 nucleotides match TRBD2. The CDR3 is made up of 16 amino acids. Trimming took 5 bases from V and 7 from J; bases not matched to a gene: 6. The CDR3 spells CASSPWTSGRGNEQFF. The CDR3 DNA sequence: TGTGCCAGCAGTCCGTGGACTAGCGGGAGGGGGAATGAGCAGTTCTTC.

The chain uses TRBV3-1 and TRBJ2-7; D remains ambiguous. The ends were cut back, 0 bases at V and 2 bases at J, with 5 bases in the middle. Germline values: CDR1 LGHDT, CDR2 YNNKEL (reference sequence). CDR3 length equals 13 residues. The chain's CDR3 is CASSQDLAYEQYF. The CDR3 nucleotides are TGTGCCAGCAGCCAAGATTTAGCCTACGAGCAGTACTTC.

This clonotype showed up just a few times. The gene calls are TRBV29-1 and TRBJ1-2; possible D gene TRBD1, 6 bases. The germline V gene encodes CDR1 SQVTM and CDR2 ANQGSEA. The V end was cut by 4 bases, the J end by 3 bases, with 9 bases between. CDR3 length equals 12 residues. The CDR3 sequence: CSVARGDYGYTF. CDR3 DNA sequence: TGCAGCGTTGCCAGGGGTGACTATGGCTACACCTTC.

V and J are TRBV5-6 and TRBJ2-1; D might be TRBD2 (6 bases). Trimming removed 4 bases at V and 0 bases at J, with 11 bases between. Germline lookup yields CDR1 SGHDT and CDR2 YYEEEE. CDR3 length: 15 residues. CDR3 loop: CASSTRGSSYNEQFF. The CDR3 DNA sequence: TGTGCCAGCAGCACACGGGGGAGCTCCTACAATGAGCAGTTCTTC.

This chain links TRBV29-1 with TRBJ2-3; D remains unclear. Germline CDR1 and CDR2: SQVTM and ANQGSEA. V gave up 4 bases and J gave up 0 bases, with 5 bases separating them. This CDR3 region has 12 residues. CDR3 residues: CSVGASTDTQYF. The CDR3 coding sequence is TGCAGCGTTGGGGCCAGCACAGATACGCAGTATTTT.

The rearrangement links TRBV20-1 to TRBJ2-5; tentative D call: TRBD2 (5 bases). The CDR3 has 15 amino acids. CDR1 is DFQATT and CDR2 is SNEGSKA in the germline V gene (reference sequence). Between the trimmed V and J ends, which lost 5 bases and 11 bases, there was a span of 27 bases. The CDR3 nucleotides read TGCAGTGCTGAACTCCCACTAGGTGCCAAGGGAGAGCAGTACTTC. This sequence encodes CSAELPLGAKGEQYF.

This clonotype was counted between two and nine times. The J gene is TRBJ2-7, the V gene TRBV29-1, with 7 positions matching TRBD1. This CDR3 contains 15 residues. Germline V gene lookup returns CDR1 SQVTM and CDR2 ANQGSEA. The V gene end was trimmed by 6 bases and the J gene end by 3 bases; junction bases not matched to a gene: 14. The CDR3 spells CSVKKAGRGYYEQYF. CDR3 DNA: TGCAGCGTGAAAAAGGCGGGCAGGGGGTACTACGAGCAGTACTTC.

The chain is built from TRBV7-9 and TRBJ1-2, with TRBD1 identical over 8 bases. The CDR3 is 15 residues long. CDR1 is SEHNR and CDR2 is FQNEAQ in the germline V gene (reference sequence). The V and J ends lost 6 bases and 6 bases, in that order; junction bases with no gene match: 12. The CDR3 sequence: CASRPPQGAGDGYTF. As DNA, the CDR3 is TGTGCCAGCAGACCCCCGCAGGGGGCTGGGGATGGCTACACCTTC.

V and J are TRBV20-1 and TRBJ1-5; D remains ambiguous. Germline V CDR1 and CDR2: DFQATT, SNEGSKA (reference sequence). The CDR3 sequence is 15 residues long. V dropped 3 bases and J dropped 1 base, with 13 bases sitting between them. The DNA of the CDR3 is TGCAGTGCTAGCGTGGCCTCCCGGAGCAATCAGCCCCAGCATTTT. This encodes CSASVASRSNQPQHF.

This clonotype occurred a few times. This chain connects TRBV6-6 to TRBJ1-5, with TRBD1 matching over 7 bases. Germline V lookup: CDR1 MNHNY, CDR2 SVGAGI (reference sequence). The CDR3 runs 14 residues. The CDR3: CATTGEYSNQPQHF. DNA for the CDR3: TGTGCTACCACAGGGGAATATAGCAATCAGCCCCAGCATTTT.

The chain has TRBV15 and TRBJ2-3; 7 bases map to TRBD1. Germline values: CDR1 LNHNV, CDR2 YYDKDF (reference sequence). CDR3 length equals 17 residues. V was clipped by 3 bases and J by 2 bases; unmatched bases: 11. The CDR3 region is CATSSPQGTLNTDTQYF. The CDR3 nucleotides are TGTGCCACCAGCAGCCCACAGGGGACCCTTAACACAGATACGCAGTATTTT.